The text below deals with one TCR beta chain. This entry belongs to a study of human T cells and chemical hapten exposure. Time point described: patch test 1, 2 weeks after DPC sensitization. Treatment meaning: therapeutic diphenylcyclopropenone sensitization with weekly scalp DPC. The CDR3 covers 13 residues. Germline assignment: CDR1 SGHAT and CDR2 FQNNGV. V lost 2 bases and J 2 bases, leaving 7 bases between the germline ends. TCRdb recomputed calls from the RACE reads with MiXCR, one row per CDR3 protein. The sample has approximately 400,000 distinct CDR3 sequences; approximately 4.4% are singletons.

The receptor was derived from a woman aged 45-60 years with alopecia areata. Some clones in this sample may be carry-over from other donors' samples. The gene calls are TRBV11-2 and TRBJ2-7, with D unresolved. Source: whole blood, taken in connection with sensitization to the hapten diphenylcyclopropenone (DPC). In DNA form, the CDR3 reads TGTGCCAGCAGCTTAACGACCACCTACGAGCAGTACTTC. It encodes CASSLTTTYEQYF.